Below are 7 T cell receptor beta chains sequenced from a single sample in a study of radiation and T cells in renal cell carcinoma. The time point is: baseline pretreatment blood. Treatment given: 15 Gy SBRT to primary tumor, nephrectomy 4 weeks later. Method: immunoSEQ multiplex PCR; TCRdb's copy keeps in-frame clones and lacks some. The table has approximately 120,000 clones, roughly 80% seen once. The sequencing here drew on blood, taken from a patient whose treatment included radiotherapy and nephrectomy. The receptors were gathered from a woman in her sixties with renal cell carcinoma.

The gene calls are TRBV7-3 and TRBJ2-3; D is ambiguous. The CDR3 is made up of 12 amino acids. The V gene lost 5 bases and the J gene lost 4 bases, with 7 bases spanning the gap. CDR1 SGHTA and CDR2 FQGTGA come from the germline V gene. The CDR3 is CASSPRADTQYF. Written as DNA, the CDR3 is TGTGCCAGCAGCCCTAGGGCAGATACGCAGTATTTT.

The V call is TRBV6-1, the J call TRBJ1-5, with TRBD1 as a possible D gene (5 bases). The CDR3 runs 15 residues. The V gene lost 3 bases and the J gene lost 0 bases, with 9 bases spanning the gap. CDR1 and CDR2 (germline): MNHNS, SASEGT. CDR3 DNA sequence: TGTGCCAGCAGTGACTGGGGGGGTAGCAATCAGCCCCAGCATTTT. Translating it yields CASSDWGGSNQPQHF.

The rearrangement uses TRBV19 and TRBJ2-5; D not certain. CDR3 length: 14 residues. V was cut by 1 base and J by 7 bases, with 13 bases left in between. Germline V gives CDR1 LNHDA, CDR2 SQIVND (reference sequence). The CDR3: CASSIGPDLGTQYF. As DNA, the CDR3 is TGTGCCAGTAGTATAGGACCCGACCTCGGGACCCAGTACTTC.

The rearrangement uses TRBV7-9 and TRBJ1-2; 7 bases line up with TRBD1. Looked up from germline, CDR1 is SEHNR and CDR2 is FQNEAQ (reference sequence). The CDR3 totals 12 residues. V was clipped by 7 bases and J by 6 bases; unmatched bases: 5. This CDR3 is CASNRDRDGYTF. DNA of the CDR3: TGTGCCAGCAACAGAGACAGGGATGGCTACACCTTC.

The chain employs TRBV7-6 and TRBJ2-1; 8 positions agree with TRBD1. This CDR3 is built from 12 residues. V trimming: 5 bases; J trimming: 9 bases; junction bases outside the gene matches: 3. Germline-derived CDR1 and CDR2 are SGHVS and FNYEAQ. CDR3 residues: CASSIGQGEQFF. Written as DNA, the CDR3 is TGTGCCAGCAGCATTGGACAGGGTGAGCAGTTCTTC.

This clone has more than one count but fewer than ten. This rearrangement joins TRBV10-3 to TRBJ1-2; TRBD1 agrees at 7 bases. CDR1 is ENHRY and CDR2 is SYGVKD in the germline V gene. Unmatched junction bases numbered 9, after V lost 11 bases and J lost 3 bases. The CDR3 has 13 residues. CDR3 DNA: TGTGCCTTACTACCCGGGACAGACTATGGCTACACCTTC. Translated, it gives CALLPGTDYGYTF.

In its sample, this clone was seen once. The chain joins TRBV11-1 to TRBJ2-7; 10 bases agree with TRBD1. This CDR3 is 15 amino acids long. Germline V gene data show CDR1 as SGHAT and CDR2 as FQDESV (reference sequence). J lost 2 bases, V lost 4 bases, and 5 bases had no gene match. The CDR3 loop reads CASSSEGTGAYEQYF. CDR3 sequence (DNA): TGTGCCAGCAGCTCAGAGGGGACAGGGGCCTACGAGCAGTACTTC.